Below are 18 T cell receptor beta chains sequenced from a single sample in a study of blood T cell repertoires in COVID-19. Assay used: immunoSEQ multiplex PCR; TCRdb lists only in-frame clones, some missing. The table has 88,000 or so clones, around 80% seen once; the top ten hold 10% to 15%. Specimen: peripheral blood. These receptors were taken from a man older than 75 with acute or convalescent COVID-19.

This clone was observed many times. The J gene is TRBJ1-5, the V gene TRBV10-2, with TRBD1 identical over 8 bases. Germline CDR1 WSHSY, CDR2 SAAADI. Losses at the gene ends were 0 bases for V and 6 bases for J; bases not matched to a gene: 1. The CDR3 runs to 14 residues. Here the CDR3 reads CASSESTGVQPQHF. The CDR3 DNA sequence: TGCGCCAGCAGTGAGTCGACAGGGGTTCAGCCCCAGCATTTT.

This sequence joins TRBV6-5 and TRBJ1-2; D is possibly TRBD1 (6 bases). CDR3 length: 14 amino acids. Germline values: CDR1 MNHEY, CDR2 SVGAGI. V was shortened by 6 bases and J by 3 bases, with 14 bases between the two germline ends. Here the CDR3 reads CASRADRFDYGYTF. CDR3 coding DNA: TGTGCCAGCAGGGCAGACAGGTTTGACTATGGCTACACCTTC.

This clone has only a few counts. The V gene is TRBV12-3 or TRBV12-4, the J gene TRBJ1-2, with 7 bases identical to TRBD1. The CDR3 has 13 residues. Losses at the gene ends were 6 bases for V and 4 bases for J; bases not matched to a gene: 5. CDR3 in DNA: TGTGCCAGCAGGACAGGGATAGGCTATGGCTACACCTTC. Translated: CASRTGIGYGYTF.

V is TRBV14 and J is TRBJ2-5; D ambiguous. This CDR3 is built from 12 residues. Germline assignment: CDR1 SGHDN and CDR2 FVKESK. The germline V and J ends were trimmed by 7 bases and 3 bases, with 9 bases remaining between them. The CDR3 here is CASNRREETQYF. The CDR3 nucleotides are TGTGCCAGCAATAGACGGGAAGAGACCCAGTACTTC.

The V gene is TRBV5-4, the J gene TRBJ1-1; the match to TRBD1 covers 10 bases. CDR3 length: 15 residues. V gave up 3 bases and J gave up 6 bases; unmatched junction bases: 8. CDR1 and CDR2 from the germline V gene are SGHNT and YYREEE (reference sequence). The CDR3, as DNA: TGTGCCAGCAGCTCCCGGACAGGGGGAAATCCTGAAGCTTTCTTT. It is translated as CASSSRTGGNPEAFF.

J is TRBJ2-1 and V is TRBV4-1; maybe TRBD2 (8 bases). CDR3 length: 18 residues. V was clipped by 0 bases and J by 3 bases, with 18 bases between them. Germline loops: CDR1 MGHRA, CDR2 YSYEKL. In DNA form, the CDR3 reads TGCGCCAGCAGCCAAGAAAGGGGGCGGGGGGCCCTCTACAATGAGCAGTTCTTC. Its translation: CASSQERGRGALYNEQFF.

V is TRBV5-1 and J is TRBJ2-5, with D perhaps TRBD1 (5 bases). Germline CDR1 is SGHRS and CDR2 is YFSETQ. This CDR3 spans 15 amino acids. The germline V and J ends were trimmed by 2 bases and 2 bases, with 13 bases remaining between them. This CDR3 reads CASSLGQGSQETQYF. CDR3 bases: TGCGCCAGCAGCTTAGGGCAGGGCTCGCAAGAGACCCAGTACTTC.

The rearrangement links TRBV30 to TRBJ1-2; 9 bases fit TRBD1. This CDR3 spans 12 amino acids. V shed 0 bases and J 10 bases; nucleotides not matched to a gene: 3. In germline, CDR1 is GTSNPN, CDR2 SVGIG (reference sequence). The CDR3 protein is CAWSVDRGDYTF. CDR3 coding DNA: TGTGCCTGGAGTGTGGACAGGGGCGACTACACCTTC.

The chain is built from TRBV7-8 and TRBJ2-3, with TRBD2 matching over 7 bases. The CDR3 consists of 15 residues. V dropped 7 bases and J dropped 8; count of bases not matched to a gene: 15. Germline lookup yields CDR1 SGHVS and CDR2 FQNEAQ. CDR3 loop: CASTKGLAVQGTQYF. Here the CDR3 DNA reads TGTGCCAGCACCAAAGGGCTAGCGGTGCAGGGTACGCAGTATTTT.

The genes are TRBV19 and TRBJ2-2, with a possible D match to TRBD1 (5 bases). Germline CDR1 reads LNHDA; CDR2 reads SQIVND (reference sequence). The germline V and J ends were trimmed by 3 bases and 4 bases, with 12 bases remaining between them. This CDR3 region has 15 residues. CDR3 nucleotide sequence: TGTGCCAGTAGTATTTTCTCCCAGGGCACCGGGGAGCTGTTTTTT. This encodes CASSIFSQGTGELFF.

The chain combines TRBV9 with TRBJ1-1; D call uncertain. The CDR3 extends over 15 amino acids. The V and J ends lost 3 bases and 4 bases respectively, with 16 bases between them. CDR1 and CDR2 (germline): SGDLS, YYNGEE. This CDR3 reads CASSASMVSGTEAFF. CDR3 in DNA: TGTGCCAGCAGCGCGTCGATGGTGAGCGGCACTGAAGCTTTCTTT.

The rearrangement joins TRBV27 to TRBJ1-4, with D tentatively TRBD1 (6 bases). This CDR3 spans 15 amino acids. Trimming removed 4 bases at V and 5 bases at J, with 14 bases between. The germline V gene has CDR1 MNHEY and CDR2 SMNVEV (reference sequence). The DNA of the CDR3 is TGTGCCAGCAGTTCCTCAGGGGCGTGGAATGAAAAACTGTTTTTT. Its protein is CASSSSGAWNEKLFF.

The chain carries TRBV19 and TRBJ2-4, with 9 bases matching TRBD2. The CDR3 totals 17 residues. V was pared by 3 bases and J by 0 bases, with 6 bases of the junction left unmatched. Germline V CDR1 and CDR2: LNHDA, SQIVND (reference sequence). The CDR3 region has the DNA TGTGCCAGTAGTATCGCGGGGGGGCCTCTAGCCAAAAACATTCAGTACTTC. This codes for CASSIAGGPLAKNIQYF.

The J gene is TRBJ1-2, the V gene TRBV7-2; D is uncertain. The V end lost 2 bases, the J end lost 0 bases, and 10 bases lay between the germline ends. This CDR3 has 15 amino acids. From germline, CDR1 is SGHTA and CDR2 FQGNSA. CDR3 bases: TGTGCCAGCAGCTTAAATGCGGTAGCTAACTATGGCTACACCTTC. Encoded protein: CASSLNAVANYGYTF.

The chain joins TRBV5-3 to TRBJ2-1; tentatively, D is TRBD1 (5 bases). TRBV5-3 is recorded as an ORF, its role being uncertain. The CDR3 contains 14 residues. The ends were cut back, 2 bases at V and 3 bases at J, with 9 bases in the middle. The CDR3: CARSLGVGYNEQFF. In nucleotides, the CDR3 is TGTGCCAGAAGCTTAGGGGTCGGCTACAATGAGCAGTTCTTC.

The genes are TRBV25-1 and TRBJ2-1; 8 bases are shared with TRBD2. The CDR3 contains 13 residues. Per germline, CDR1 MGHDK and CDR2 SYGVNS. After removal of 7 bases from V and 8 bases from J, the junction contained 7 bases not matched to a gene. This CDR3 reads CASNRYGGDEQFF. The CDR3 DNA reads as TGTGCCAGCAATCGGTACGGGGGGGATGAGCAGTTCTTC.

This clone has a handful of counts. Germline and junction disagree at one end, which may indicate a read error. The V and J genes are TRBV18 and TRBJ1-2; 7 bases map to TRBD1. Germline CDR1 reads KGHSH; CDR2 reads LQKENI. CDR3 size: 16 residues. CDR3 residues: CASSPLVDRDLGGYTF. The DNA for the CDR3 is TGTGCCAGCTCGCCACTGGTCGACAGGGATCTTGGTGGCTACACCTTC. Complete variable domain (other parts from reference TRBV18 and TRBJ1-2): NAGVMQNPRHLVRRRGQEARLRCSPMKGHSHVYWYRQLPEEGLKFMVYLQKENIIDESGMPKERFSAEFPKEGPSILRIQQVVRGDSAAYFCASSPLVDRDLGGYTFGSGTRLTVV.

The V and J genes are TRBV6-4 and TRBJ2-3; 8 bases agree with TRBD2. The CDR3 extends over 15 amino acids. Germline lookup yields CDR1 MRHNA and CDR2 SNTAGT. J was trimmed by 3 bases and V by 4 bases; bases with no gene match: 6. This CDR3 is CASSASGGRTDTQYF. As DNA, the CDR3 is TGTGCCAGCAGTGCGAGCGGGGGCCGTACAGATACGCAGTATTTT.